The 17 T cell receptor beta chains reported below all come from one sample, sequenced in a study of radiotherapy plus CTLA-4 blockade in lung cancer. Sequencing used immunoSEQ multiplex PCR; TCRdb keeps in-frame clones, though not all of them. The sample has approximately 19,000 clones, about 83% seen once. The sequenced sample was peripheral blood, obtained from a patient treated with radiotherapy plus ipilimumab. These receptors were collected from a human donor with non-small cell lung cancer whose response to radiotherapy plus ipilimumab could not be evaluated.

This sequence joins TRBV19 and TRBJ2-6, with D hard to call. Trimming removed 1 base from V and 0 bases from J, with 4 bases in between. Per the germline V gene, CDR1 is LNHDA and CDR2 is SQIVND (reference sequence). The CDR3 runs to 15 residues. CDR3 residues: CASSIVVSGANVLTF. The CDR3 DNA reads TGTGCCAGTAGTATAGTCGTCTCTGGGGCCAACGTCCTGACTTTC.

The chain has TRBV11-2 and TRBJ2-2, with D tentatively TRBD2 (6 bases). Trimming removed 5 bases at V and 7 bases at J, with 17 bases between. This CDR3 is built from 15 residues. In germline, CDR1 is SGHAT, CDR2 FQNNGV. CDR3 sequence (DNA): TGTGCCAGCAGCCCGCCGGGGGTAATCAGCGGGGAGCTGTTTTTT. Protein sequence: CASSPPGVISGELFF.

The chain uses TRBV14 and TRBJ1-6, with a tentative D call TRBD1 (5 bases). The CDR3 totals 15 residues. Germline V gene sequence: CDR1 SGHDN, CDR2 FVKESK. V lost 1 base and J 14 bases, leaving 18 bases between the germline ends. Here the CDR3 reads CASSQAIGPGGALHF. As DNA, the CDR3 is TGTGCCAGCAGCCAAGCGATTGGTCCCGGGGGAGCCCTCCACTTT.

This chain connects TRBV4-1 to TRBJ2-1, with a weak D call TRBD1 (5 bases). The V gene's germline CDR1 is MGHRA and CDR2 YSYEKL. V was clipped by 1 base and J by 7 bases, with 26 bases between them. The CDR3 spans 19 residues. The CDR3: CASSQVTQVLGLSGNEQFF. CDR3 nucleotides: TGCGCCAGCAGCCAAGTCACCCAGGTTCTGGGGCTATCCGGGAATGAGCAGTTCTTC.

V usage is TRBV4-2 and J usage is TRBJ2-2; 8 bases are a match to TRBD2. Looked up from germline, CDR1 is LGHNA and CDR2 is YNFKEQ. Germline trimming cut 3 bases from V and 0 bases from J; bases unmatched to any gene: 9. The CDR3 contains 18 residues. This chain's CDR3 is CASSQDGGGASNTGELFF. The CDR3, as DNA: TGTGCCAGCAGCCAGGACGGGGGGGGCGCATCGAACACCGGGGAGCTGTTTTTT.

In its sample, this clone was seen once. DNA for the CDR3: TGTGCCAGCAGCCGACCAGGGCCGGTCACTGAAGCTTTCTTT. This sequence encodes CASSRPGPVTEAFF. The V gene is TRBV7-9, the J gene TRBJ1-1; D is perhaps TRBD1 (5 bases). This CDR3 contains 14 residues. Germline V gene lookup returns CDR1 SEHNR and CDR2 FQNEAQ (reference sequence). The ends were cut back, 5 bases at V and 4 bases at J, with 14 bases in the middle.

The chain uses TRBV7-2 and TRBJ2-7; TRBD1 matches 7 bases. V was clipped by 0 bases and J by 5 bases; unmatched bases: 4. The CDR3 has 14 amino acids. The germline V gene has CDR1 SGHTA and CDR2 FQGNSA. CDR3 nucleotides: TGTGCCAGCAGCTTAGCGAGGACAGGACACGAGCAGTACTTC. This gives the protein CASSLARTGHEQYF.

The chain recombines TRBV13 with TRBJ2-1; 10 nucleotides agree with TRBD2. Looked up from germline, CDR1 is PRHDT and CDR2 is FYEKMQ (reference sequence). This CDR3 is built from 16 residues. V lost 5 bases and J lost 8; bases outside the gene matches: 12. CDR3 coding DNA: TGTGCCAGCAGCCGCGATGGAGCGGGGGGGCAGTATGAGCAGTTCTTC. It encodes CASSRDGAGGQYEQFF.

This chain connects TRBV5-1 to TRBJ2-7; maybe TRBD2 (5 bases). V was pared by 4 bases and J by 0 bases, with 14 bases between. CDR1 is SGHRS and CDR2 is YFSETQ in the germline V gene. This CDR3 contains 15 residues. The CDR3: CASSPAVGSSYEQYF. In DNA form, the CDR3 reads TGCGCCAGCAGCCCGGCCGTGGGGAGCTCCTACGAGCAGTACTTC.

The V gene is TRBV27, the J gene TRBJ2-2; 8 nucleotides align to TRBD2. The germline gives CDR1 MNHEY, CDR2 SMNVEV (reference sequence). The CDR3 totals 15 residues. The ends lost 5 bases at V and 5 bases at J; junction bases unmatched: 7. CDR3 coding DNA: TGTGCCAGCAGTCGAATAGCGGGGCAAACCGGGGAGCTGTTTTTT. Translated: CASSRIAGQTGELFF.

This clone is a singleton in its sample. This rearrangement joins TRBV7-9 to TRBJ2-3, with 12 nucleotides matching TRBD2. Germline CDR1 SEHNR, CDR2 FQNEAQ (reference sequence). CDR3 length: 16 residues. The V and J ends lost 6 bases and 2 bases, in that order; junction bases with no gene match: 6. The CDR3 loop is CASSERTSGDTDTQYF. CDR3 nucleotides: TGTGCCAGCAGTGAAAGGACTAGCGGGGACACAGATACGCAGTATTTT.

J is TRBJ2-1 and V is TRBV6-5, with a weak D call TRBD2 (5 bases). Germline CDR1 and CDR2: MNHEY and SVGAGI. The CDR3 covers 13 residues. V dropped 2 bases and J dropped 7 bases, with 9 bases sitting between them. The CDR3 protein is CASSYGRRNEQFF. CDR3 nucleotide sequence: TGTGCCAGCAGTTACGGTAGGAGGAATGAGCAGTTCTTC.

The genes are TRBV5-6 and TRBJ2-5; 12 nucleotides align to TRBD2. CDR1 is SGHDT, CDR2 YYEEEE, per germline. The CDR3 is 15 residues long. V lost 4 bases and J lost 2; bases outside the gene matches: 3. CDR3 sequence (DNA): TGTGCCAGCAGCGGAGGACTAGCGGGGCAAGAGACCCAGTACTTC. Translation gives CASSGGLAGQETQYF.

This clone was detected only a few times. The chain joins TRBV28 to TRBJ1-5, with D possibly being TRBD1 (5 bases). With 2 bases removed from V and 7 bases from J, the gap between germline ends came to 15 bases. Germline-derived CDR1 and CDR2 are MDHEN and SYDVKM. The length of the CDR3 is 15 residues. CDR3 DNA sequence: TGTGCCAGCAGTTTACCCTCTGGAGGGGCCCAGCCCCAGCATTTT. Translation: CASSLPSGGAQPQHF.

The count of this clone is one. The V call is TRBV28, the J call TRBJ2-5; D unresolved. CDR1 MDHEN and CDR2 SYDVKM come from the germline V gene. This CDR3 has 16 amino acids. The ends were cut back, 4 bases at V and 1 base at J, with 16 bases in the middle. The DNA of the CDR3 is TGTGCCAGCAGTTCCCGGGTCTCAAACCTCCAAGAGACCCAGTACTTC. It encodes CASSSRVSNLQETQYF.

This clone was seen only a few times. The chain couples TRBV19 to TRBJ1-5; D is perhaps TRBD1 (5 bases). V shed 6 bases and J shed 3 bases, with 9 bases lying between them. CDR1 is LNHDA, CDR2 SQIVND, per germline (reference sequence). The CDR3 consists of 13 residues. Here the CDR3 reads CASSDRVNQPQHF. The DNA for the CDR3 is TGTGCCAGTAGCGACAGAGTCAATCAGCCCCAGCATTTT.

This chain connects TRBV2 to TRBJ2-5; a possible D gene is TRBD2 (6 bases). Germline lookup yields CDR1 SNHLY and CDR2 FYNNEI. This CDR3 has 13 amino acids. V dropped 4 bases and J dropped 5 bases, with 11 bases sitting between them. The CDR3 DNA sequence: TGTGCCAGCAGTGGGCCGGGGGAGGAGACCCAGTACTTC. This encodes CASSGPGEETQYF. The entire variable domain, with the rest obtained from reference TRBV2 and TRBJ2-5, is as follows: EPEVTQTPSHQVTQMGQEVILRCVPISNHLYFYWYRQILGQKVEFLVSFYNNEISEKSEIFDDQFSVERPDGSNFTLKIRSTKLEDSAMYFCASSGPGEETQYFGPGTRLLVL.